This record looks at one T cell receptor beta chain sequence and its context. The germline V gene has CDR1 SGHDN and CDR2 FVKESK. With 5 bases clipped from V and 0 bases from J, the junction kept 6 bases outside the gene matches. The CDR3 has 15 residues. The sample comes from a study of Graves' ophthalmopathy and Graves' hyperthyroidism. Beta-chain TCR CDR3 regions were amplified from RNA transcripts. HTBI-primed first-round RT-PCR preceded second-round multiplex PCR. TCRdb independently ran MiXCR on the multiplex PCR reads; one entry per CDR3 protein. The sample holds about 620,000 distinct CDR3 sequences, around a fifth seen once.

Sequences were obtained from peripheral blood. The receptor's source is a woman aged 18-29 years with stable Graves' hyperthyroidism. Some clones in this sample may be carry-over from other donors' samples. This chain uses TRBV14 with TRBJ2-7; 8 bases line up with TRBD1. The CDR3 region has the DNA TGTGCCAGCAGCGGACTGGGACAGGACTCCTACGAGCAGTACTTC. This gives the protein CASSGLGQDSYEQYF. Complete variable domain (other parts from reference TRBV14 and TRBJ2-7): EAGVTQFPSHSVIEKGQTVTLRCDPISGHDNLYWYRRVMGKEIKFLLHFVKESKQDESGMPNNRFLAERTGGTYSTLKVQPAELEDSGVYFCASSGLGQDSYEQYFGPGTRLTVT.